This TCR beta chain originates from a study of T-cell memory formation after mild COVID-19. As for the study in general: Each donor largely had its own TCR clusters. Overall study findings and caveats: The finding that pre-infection memory included some responding clones suggested that cross-reactive memory joined.

This clonotype was observed a handful of times. The antigen remains unidentified. TCRdb itself ran the 5' RACE reads through MiXCR, one entry per CDR3 protein. Of 150,000 to 200,000 distinct CDR3 sequences listed, roughly 15% are singletons. Sequencing was done on a sample of PBMCs or a T cell subset sorted from them (not recorded which). This TCR was recovered from an adult woman who had mild COVID-19 (a few samples of this study predate the infection). Cell type and time point are not known.

CDR3 in DNA: TGTGCCAGCAGCCTTAAAAGTTGGACAGAGACTAGCTCCTACGAGCAGTACTTC. It yields the protein CASSLKSWTETSSYEQYF. The chain has TRBV7-9 and TRBJ2-7; D possibly uses TRBD1 or TRBD2 (6 bases each). This CDR3 has 18 amino acids. V lost 5 bases and J 0 bases, leaving 23 bases between the germline ends. Per the germline V gene, CDR1 is SEHNR and CDR2 is FQNEAQ (reference sequence).